This T cell receptor (beta chain) originates from a study of identifying expanded T cells in peripheral blood. Study-wide findings and caveats: Across healthy donors, higher total template counts meant significantly greater roughly 2-week count variance.

For this clone: What it binds is not known.

From germline, CDR1 is SGHVS and CDR2 FQNEAQ. The CDR3 is 15 residues long. Trimming took 1 base from V and 1 from J, leaving 8 bases between them. The method was immunoSEQ multiplex PCR; TCRdb's version includes in-frame clones alone and lacks a portion of them. Among approximately 90,000 clones listed, around 84% were seen once. The receptor was isolated from a person between 18 and 70 years old in good health. Sequencing was done on a sample of blood. This rearrangement joins TRBV7-8 to TRBJ1-5, with D possibly matching TRBD1 (5 bases). This chain's CDR3 is CASSLVWGSNQPQHF. The CDR3 nucleotides are TGTGCCAGCAGCTTAGTTTGGGGGAGCAATCAGCCCCAGCATTTT.